Listed here are 22 T cell receptor beta chains from one sample, sequenced in a study of T cell responses to AZD1222 COVID-19 vaccine. The method was immunoSEQ multiplex PCR; TCRdb's version includes in-frame clones alone and lacks a portion of them. The repertoire has 80,000 to 95,000 clones, roughly 94% of them found once; the top ten carry around 5%. The material sequenced was peripheral blood, taken on day 0 of AZD1222 vaccination. All receptors derive from an adult in good health.

This clone has a single count. J is TRBJ1-2 and V is TRBV25-1; D call uncertain. Germline CDR1 is MGHDK and CDR2 is SYGVNS. The CDR3 consists of 13 residues. V lost 8 bases and J lost 8, with 18 bases in between. CDR3: CASSRPTDFGYTF. In DNA form, the CDR3 reads TGTGCCAGCTCCCGACCGACGGACTTCGGCTACACCTTC.

This chain connects TRBV5-5 to TRBJ2-2, with D possibly being TRBD2 (5 bases). Trimming removed 4 bases from V and 5 bases from J, with 15 bases in between. The germline V gene encodes CDR1 SGHKS and CDR2 YYEKEE (reference sequence). There are 15 residues in the CDR3. CDR3 amino acids: CASSRWMSGTGELFF. CDR3 nucleotides: TGTGCCAGCAGCCGCTGGATGTCGGGGACCGGGGAGCTGTTTTTT.

This clone came up once. The chain employs TRBV9 and TRBJ1-4; TRBD1 is a possible D gene (6 bases). The ends were cut back, 0 bases at V and 8 bases at J, with 14 bases in the middle. CDR3 size: 15 residues. CDR1 is SGDLS and CDR2 is YYNGEE in the germline V gene. DNA for the CDR3: TGTGCCAGCAGCGTAGGAGAGGGGGAGAGGGAAAAACTGTTTTTT. It is translated as CASSVGEGEREKLFF.

This clone was seen once. The chain recombines TRBV5-1 with TRBJ2-2, with 7 positions matching TRBD2. Germline V gene lookup returns CDR1 SGHRS and CDR2 YFSETQ. V lost 1 base and J lost 5; bases outside the gene matches: 2. There are 14 residues in the CDR3. Written as DNA, the CDR3 is TGCGCCAGCAGCTTGTGGGAGGGAACCGGGGAGCTGTTTTTT. It translates to CASSLWEGTGELFF.

The chain couples TRBV2 to TRBJ1-5, with 7 bases aligning to TRBD1. Trimming at V came to 8 bases and at J to 7 bases, leaving 14 bases not matched to a gene. CDR1 and CDR2 (germline): SNHLY, FYNNEI. This CDR3 spans 15 amino acids. The CDR3 loop is CASVSAVAGGQPQHF. The DNA of the CDR3 is TGTGCCAGCGTCTCCGCGGTGGCAGGGGGGCAGCCCCAGCATTTT.

In DNA form, the CDR3 reads TGCGCCAGCAGCTTGACCGGGACGGGATACTCTGGAAACACCATATATTTT. Translation: CASSLTGTGYSGNTIYF. The chain carries TRBV5-1 and TRBJ1-3, with D possibly TRBD1 on 5 matching bases. Trimming shortened V by 1 base and J by 0 bases, and 14 bases separated the two germline ends. From germline, CDR1 is SGHRS and CDR2 YFSETQ. The CDR3 covers 17 residues.

CDR3 coding DNA: TGTGCCAGCAGCCAAGATCCAGGGGTAATCTATGGCTACACCTTC. This encodes CASSQDPGVIYGYTF. V is TRBV14 and J is TRBJ1-2; maybe TRBD1 (6 bases). V was cut by 0 bases and J by 4 bases, with 12 bases left in between. CDR1 SGHDN and CDR2 FVKESK come from the germline V gene. CDR3 length: 15 residues.

The CDR3 is CATSEHGGSSTDTQYF. As DNA, the CDR3 is TGTGCCACCAGTGAACACGGGGGATCCTCCACAGATACGCAGTATTTT. V usage is TRBV24-1 and J usage is TRBJ2-3; tentatively, D is TRBD2 (6 bases). Germline CDR1 and CDR2: KGHDR and SFDVKD. The CDR3 contains 16 residues. The V gene lost 4 bases and the J gene lost 2 bases, with 15 bases spanning the gap.

The J gene is TRBJ2-1, the V gene TRBV19, with 12 bases aligning to TRBD2. CDR1 and CDR2 (germline): LNHDA, SQIVND (reference sequence). V shed 1 base and J 9 bases; nucleotides not matched to a gene: 1. CDR3 length: 14 residues. The CDR3 DNA reads as TGTGCCAGTAGTATAGGGGGACTAGCGGGTGAGCAGTTCTTC. It translates to CASSIGGLAGEQFF.

V is TRBV7-2 and J is TRBJ2-1, with D unclear. Germline V gene sequence: CDR1 SGHTA, CDR2 FQGNSA. Trimming took 1 base from V and 0 from J, leaving 7 bases between them. The CDR3 totals 15 residues. CDR3 loop: CASSLDSSSYNEQFF. The CDR3, as DNA: TGTGCCAGCAGCTTAGATTCTAGCTCCTACAATGAGCAGTTCTTC.

The chain is built from TRBV11-2 and TRBJ2-7; TRBD1 aligns across 7 bases. This CDR3 is 14 amino acids long. V trimming: 4 bases; J trimming: 4 bases; junction bases outside the gene matches: 7. The germline gives CDR1 SGHAT, CDR2 FQNNGV. Here the CDR3 reads CASSWTGRSYEQYF. The CDR3 DNA is TGTGCCAGCAGCTGGACAGGTCGCTCGTACGAGCAGTACTTC.

The J gene is TRBJ1-2, the V gene TRBV27, with a possible D match to TRBD1 (5 bases). The CDR3 is 14 amino acids. Looked up from germline, CDR1 is MNHEY and CDR2 is SMNVEV (reference sequence). Trimming removed 6 bases at V and 7 bases at J, with 18 bases between. The CDR3 DNA reads as TGTGCCAGCAGCCCGGGAATCGGGGGAATTGGCTACACCTTC. Protein sequence: CASSPGIGGIGYTF.

The chain couples TRBV6-5 to TRBJ1-2, with D possibly TRBD1 on 5 matching bases. This CDR3 has 13 amino acids. V was shortened by 7 bases and J by 2 bases, with 11 bases between the two germline ends. CDR1 is MNHEY, CDR2 SVGAGI, per germline. Here the CDR3 DNA reads TGTGCCAGCACGATGGGGGGAAACTATGGCTACACCTTC. This codes for CASTMGGNYGYTF.

The chain has TRBV5-4 and TRBJ2-7, with D possibly being TRBD2 (5 bases). CDR3 length: 14 residues. Per germline, CDR1 SGHNT and CDR2 YYREEE (reference sequence). Trimming shortened V by 4 bases and J by 2 bases, and 13 bases separated the two germline ends. As DNA, the CDR3 is TGTGCCAGCAGCAGCGGTCTAAAACCCTACGAGCAGTACTTC. It yields the protein CASSSGLKPYEQYF.

The rearrangement joins TRBV7-9 to TRBJ2-3, with a tentative D call TRBD2 (5 bases). Per germline, CDR1 SEHNR and CDR2 FQNEAQ (reference sequence). Trimming cost V 5 bases and J 4 bases, with 7 bases left between them. This CDR3 has 12 residues. CDR3 nucleotides: TGTGCCAGCAGCCGGACTTCAGATACGCAGTATTTT. Translating it yields CASSRTSDTQYF.

The J gene is TRBJ2-7, the V gene TRBV3-1 (or the pseudogene TRBV3-2); the D gene is possibly TRBD2 (5 bases). This CDR3 has 13 residues. Germline CDR1 and CDR2: LGHDT and YNNKEL (reference sequence). Between the trimmed V and J ends, which lost 1 base and 6 bases, there was a span of 10 bases. The CDR3 DNA reads as TGTGCCAGCAGCCAAGTCGAAGGGAGCGAGCAGTACTTC. Translated: CASSQVEGSEQYF.

The J gene is TRBJ2-3, the V gene TRBV4-1; TRBD2 agrees at 14 bases. J gave up 7 bases and V 3 bases, and 9 bases lay outside the gene matches. This CDR3 contains 17 residues. Germline V gene lookup returns CDR1 MGHRA and CDR2 YSYEKL. The CDR3 sequence is CASSQDRLAGGPNTQYF. As DNA, the CDR3 is TGCGCCAGCAGCCAGGATAGACTAGCGGGAGGGCCAAATACGCAGTATTTT.

The V and J genes are TRBV7-2 and TRBJ2-2, with TRBD2 matching 7 bases. V was pared by 3 bases and J by 7 bases, with 5 bases of the junction left unmatched. This CDR3 has 14 residues. Germline CDR1 is SGHTA and CDR2 is FQGNSA. The CDR3 bases are TGTGCCAGCAGCTTTCGACTAGCAAACGGGGAGCTGTTTTTT. Residues: CASSFRLANGELFF.

The chain couples TRBV3-1 (or the pseudogene TRBV3-2) to TRBJ2-7; D perhaps matches TRBD2 (5 bases). Trimming left V 0 bases short and J 6 bases short, with 6 bases between. Germline CDR1 LGHDT, CDR2 YNNKEL (reference sequence). The CDR3 runs to 12 residues. CDR3 bases: TGTGCCAGCAGCCAAGATGAGGGCGAGCAGTACTTC. As protein: CASSQDEGEQYF.

V and J are TRBV9 and TRBJ1-1; 9 bases line up with TRBD1. The J segment lost 5 bases and the V segment lost 4 bases, leaving 6 bases of the junction unmatched. This CDR3 has 14 residues. Germline CDR1 SGDLS, CDR2 YYNGEE. In DNA, the CDR3 is TGTGCCAGCAGCTTACAGGGGGCTTTAACTGAAGCTTTCTTT. Amino acids: CASSLQGALTEAFF.

This clone appeared a single time. The chain couples TRBV7-8 to TRBJ2-7, with a weak D call TRBD2 (5 bases). CDR1 and CDR2 from the germline V gene are SGHVS and FQNEAQ. Trimming removed 5 bases at V and 2 bases at J, with 10 bases between. CDR3 length: 13 amino acids. The CDR3, as DNA: TGTGCCAGCAGCACCAGGACTGCCTACGAGCAGTACTTC. It is translated as CASSTRTAYEQYF.

The chain recombines TRBV14 with TRBJ2-3; TRBD1 agrees at 7 bases. The CDR3 length is 18 residues. J was trimmed by 6 bases and V by 2 bases; bases with no gene match: 17. Germline V CDR1 and CDR2: SGHDN, FVKESK. Here the CDR3 DNA reads TGTGCCAGCAGCCAACCGTTGGGGACAGCTAAAACGCGGGATACGCAGTATTTT. It codes for CASSQPLGTAKTRDTQYF.